A single TCR beta chain is shown here with its context. The antigen is not known. The PCR made use of 60 Vbeta and 13 Jbeta primers. The table came from immunoSEQ multiplex PCR; TCRdb's copy has only in-frame clones and leaves some out. The sample yields over 100,000 clones, 55% to 80% seen once. The sample is drawn from a study of cytomegalovirus exposure and HLA in healthy donors. The CDR3 loop spans 13 amino acids. Between the trimmed V and J ends, which lost 10 bases and 2 bases, there was a span of 12 bases. The germline V gene has CDR1 SNHLY and CDR2 FYNNEI. Study results and limitations: With further analysis later on, most CMV-associated TCR beta chains appeared HLA-restricted.

The sample taken for sequencing was PBMCs. The clonotype was recovered from a woman aged 40-49 years in good health and CMV-seronegative. The J gene is TRBJ1-3, the V gene TRBV2; maybe TRBD1 (5 bases). The CDR3 sequence is CANKQVPGNTIYF. The CDR3 DNA reads TGTGCCAACAAACAGGTTCCTGGAAACACCATATATTTT.